A single sample is the source of the 23 T cell receptor beta chains below, sequenced in a study of cytomegalovirus exposure and HLA in healthy donors. The repertoire was sequenced with immunoSEQ multiplex PCR; TCRdb's copy has only in-frame clones and lacks some. The sample has fewer than 200,000 clones; 65% to 85% are singletons. Sequenced sample: PBMCs. The receptors were gathered from a woman between 18 and 29 years old in good health and CMV-seropositive.

The chain links TRBV4-1 to TRBJ1-6; D gene unclear. This CDR3 comprises 15 residues. Germline assignment: CDR1 MGHRA and CDR2 YSYEKL. The germline V and J ends were trimmed by 4 bases and 7 bases, with 14 bases remaining between them. In nucleotides, the CDR3 is TGCGCCAGCAGCCCAACGGGAGAACTGAATTCACCCCTCCACTTT. Amino acid sequence: CASSPTGELNSPLHF.

The CDR3 DNA reads as TGTGCCAGTAGGATCGGTGACAATAGCAATCAGCCCCAGCATTTT. This encodes CASRIGDNSNQPQHF. The chain employs TRBV19 and TRBJ1-5; D gene ambiguous. Germline CDR1 and CDR2: LNHDA and SQIVND (reference sequence). V was pared by 6 bases and J by 0 bases, with 12 bases between. The CDR3 contains 15 residues.

The chain combines TRBV20-1 with TRBJ1-2; TRBD1 might be the D (5 bases). Germline CDR1 DFQATT, CDR2 SNEGSKA (reference sequence). This CDR3 contains 10 residues. The CDR3 DNA reads TGCAGATCGACAGCTAATGGCTACACCTTC. Translating gives CRSTANGYTF.

The gene calls are TRBV10-1 and TRBJ1-6; 7 bases map to TRBD1. The CDR3 has 14 amino acids. The germline V gene has CDR1 WNHNN and CDR2 SYGVQD (reference sequence). Trimming cost V 4 bases and J 7 bases; bases outside gene matches: 4. CDR3 region: CASSAGGTNSPLHF. The CDR3 bases are TGCGCCAGCAGTGCAGGGGGAACGAATTCACCCCTCCACTTT.

The J gene is TRBJ2-3, the V gene TRBV25-1; perhaps TRBD2 as D (5 bases). Deletions cut 7 bases from V and 4 bases from J, with 6 bases between. CDR1 and CDR2 from the germline V gene are MGHDK and SYGVNS. CDR3 length: 11 residues. CDR3 amino acids: CASKRADTQYF. For the CDR3, the DNA is TGTGCCAGCAAGAGGGCAGATACGCAGTATTTT.

The chain recombines TRBV27 with TRBJ2-7; 8 positions agree with TRBD1. CDR3 length: 14 amino acids. The trim removed 4 bases at V and 4 bases at J, leaving 6 bases unmatched. The germline V gene encodes CDR1 MNHEY and CDR2 SMNVEV (reference sequence). CDR3 DNA sequence: TGTGCCAGCAGTTCCGGGACAGGTGAATACGAGCAGTACTTC. Translating it yields CASSSGTGEYEQYF.

V and J are TRBV19 and TRBJ2-2, with 7 bases that match TRBD1. The length of the CDR3 is 15 residues. J was trimmed by 3 bases and V by 5 bases; bases with no gene match: 6. Germline assignment: CDR1 LNHDA and CDR2 SQIVND (reference sequence). This chain's CDR3 is CASSPRDSHTGELFF. The CDR3 bases are TGTGCCAGTAGTCCCCGGGACAGTCACACCGGGGAGCTGTTTTTT.

This clone was found a few times. V is TRBV19 and J is TRBJ1-1; 9 bases line up with TRBD1. The CDR3 sequence is 16 residues long. The germline V gene encodes CDR1 LNHDA and CDR2 SQIVND (reference sequence). Trimming removed 5 bases from V and 7 bases from J; junction bases left unmatched: 14. The CDR3 DNA follows: TGTGCCAGTAGTGGGAATAATACAGGGGGCGCGGATGAAGCTTTCTTT. It translates to CASSGNNTGGADEAFF.

The table lists this clone with a few counts. This CDR3 is also generated by other DNA sequences in the sample. The chain combines TRBV18 with TRBJ1-1, with 7 positions matching TRBD1. CDR3 size: 14 residues. V was clipped by 3 bases and J by 1 base; unmatched bases: 2. Per germline, CDR1 KGHSH and CDR2 LQKENI. The CDR3 is CASSPQGENTEAFF. DNA for the CDR3: TGTGCCAGCTCACCTCAGGGGGAGAACACTGAAGCTTTCTTT.

J is TRBJ2-7 and V is TRBV5-5; 7 nucleotides align to TRBD2. Germline trimming cut 6 bases from V and 2 bases from J; bases unmatched to any gene: 8. The CDR3 consists of 14 residues. Germline CDR1 is SGHKS and CDR2 is YYEKEE (reference sequence). CDR3 in DNA: TGTGCCAGCACCCTGGGCGGGGGTACCTACGAGCAGTACTTC. Residues: CASTLGGGTYEQYF.

The chain carries TRBV4-2 and TRBJ2-5; 11 nucleotides match TRBD2. There are 18 residues in the CDR3. The V gene's germline CDR1 is LGHNA and CDR2 YNFKEQ. The junction had 8 bases not matched to a gene; V was cut back by 0 bases and J by 2 bases. The CDR3 here is CASSQDFVLAGGQETQYF. The CDR3 nucleotides are TGTGCCAGCAGCCAAGATTTCGTCCTAGCGGGGGGTCAAGAGACCCAGTACTTC.

In DNA, the CDR3 is TGTGCCAGCAGCCCTGGGGGGGGACTGGAGACCCAGTACTTC. Encoded protein: CASSPGGGLETQYF. The chain recombines TRBV5-6 with TRBJ2-5, with 7 bases matching TRBD2. CDR1 and CDR2 from the germline V gene are SGHDT and YYEEEE. This CDR3 has 14 amino acids. V gave up 4 bases and J gave up 5 bases; unmatched junction bases: 8.

The V call is TRBV5-6, the J call TRBJ1-2; D is possibly TRBD1 (5 bases). This CDR3 has 15 residues. Per the germline V gene, CDR1 is SGHDT and CDR2 is YYEEEE. The V end was cut by 2 bases, the J end by 5 bases, with 16 bases between. In DNA, the CDR3 is TGTGCCAGCAGCTTTTTAGCCACGGGGGGGTATGGCTACACCTTC. Amino acid sequence: CASSFLATGGYGYTF.

The chain combines TRBV9 with TRBJ1-5; D gene uncertain. The CDR3 totals 13 residues. V dropped 3 bases and J dropped 5 bases, with 9 bases sitting between them. Looked up from germline, CDR1 is SGDLS and CDR2 is YYNGEE. The CDR3 spells CASSETPHQPQHF. The CDR3 DNA is TGTGCCAGCAGCGAGACTCCGCATCAGCCCCAGCATTTT.

The chain uses TRBV2 and TRBJ1-1, with D perhaps matching TRBD1 (5 bases). Germline V gene sequence: CDR1 SNHLY, CDR2 FYNNEI. V shed 1 base and J shed 4 bases, with 13 bases lying between them. This CDR3 has 15 amino acids. CDR3 nucleotides: TGTGCCAGCAGTGAAGTTGGCAGGGTAGGCACTGAAGCTTTCTTT. Translating gives CASSEVGRVGTEAFF.

The gene calls are TRBV9 and TRBJ2-2, with TRBD2 identical over 8 bases. The germline gives CDR1 SGDLS, CDR2 YYNGEE. This CDR3 contains 16 residues. The J segment lost 0 bases and the V segment lost 4 bases, leaving 5 bases of the junction unmatched. Written as DNA, the CDR3 is TGTGCCAGCAGCACCGTAGCGGGGACGAACACCGGGGAGCTGTTTTTT. It encodes CASSTVAGTNTGELFF.

The chain is built from TRBV2 and TRBJ1-4, with 7 bases fitting TRBD1. Per the germline V gene, CDR1 is SNHLY and CDR2 is FYNNEI. This CDR3 has 15 residues. V trimming: 4 bases; J trimming: 5 bases; junction bases outside the gene matches: 7. CDR3 nucleotide sequence: TGTGCCAGCAGTGGGAGACAGGGCCGGAATGAAAAACTGTTTTTT. It specifies CASSGRQGRNEKLFF.

The rearrangement uses TRBV5-4 and TRBJ2-7, with a tentative D call TRBD1 (5 bases). The CDR3 contains 14 residues. Per germline, CDR1 SGHNT and CDR2 YYREEE (reference sequence). Trimming shortened V by 1 base and J by 3 bases, and 11 bases separated the two germline ends. The CDR3 bases are TGTGCCAGCAGCTTGCGGCAGGGCAACTACGAGCAGTACTTC. The encoded protein is CASSLRQGNYEQYF.

The chain employs TRBV4-1 and TRBJ1-5; maybe TRBD1 (5 bases). Germline CDR1 is MGHRA and CDR2 is YSYEKL. V lost 0 bases, J lost 5 bases, and 11 bases lay in between. CDR3 length: 15 amino acids. The CDR3 nucleotides read TGCGCCAGCAGCCAAGAGGAACGGGGGTATCAGCCCCAGCATTTT. Translation gives CASSQEERGYQPQHF.

The gene calls are TRBV9 and TRBJ2-3; D ambiguous. The CDR3 contains 14 residues. The germline V and J ends were trimmed by 1 base and 1 base, with 7 bases remaining between them. CDR1 SGDLS and CDR2 YYNGEE come from the germline V gene. CDR3 loop: CASSVSPRTDTQYF. As DNA, the CDR3 is TGTGCCAGCAGCGTAAGCCCCCGCACAGATACGCAGTATTTT.

The chain has TRBV4-1 and TRBJ1-2; 7 nucleotides agree with TRBD1. Trimming took 3 bases from V and 8 from J; bases not matched to a gene: 9. The CDR3 loop spans 14 amino acids. Germline V gives CDR1 MGHRA, CDR2 YSYEKL. Written as DNA, the CDR3 is TGCGCCAGCAGCCAGACAGGGCTGTCGTCAGGCTACACCTTC. It is translated as CASSQTGLSSGYTF.

The V call is TRBV7-9, the J call TRBJ2-7; 7 nucleotides align to TRBD2. J was trimmed by 0 bases and V by 4 bases; bases with no gene match: 3. There are 14 residues in the CDR3. Germline V CDR1 and CDR2: SEHNR, FQNEAQ (reference sequence). The CDR3 region is CASSSSGSSYEQYF. DNA for the CDR3: TGTGCCAGCAGCTCTAGCGGTTCCTCCTACGAGCAGTACTTC.

J is TRBJ2-1 and V is TRBV5-6, with D tentatively TRBD1 (5 bases). Trimming shortened V by 5 bases and J by 2 bases, and 20 bases separated the two germline ends. The CDR3 spans 17 residues. In germline, CDR1 is SGHDT, CDR2 YYEEEE. The CDR3 DNA sequence: TGTGCCAGCAGTCAAGGACCGGACATTGGGGCCTACAATGAGCAGTTCTTC. Translating gives CASSQGPDIGAYNEQFF.